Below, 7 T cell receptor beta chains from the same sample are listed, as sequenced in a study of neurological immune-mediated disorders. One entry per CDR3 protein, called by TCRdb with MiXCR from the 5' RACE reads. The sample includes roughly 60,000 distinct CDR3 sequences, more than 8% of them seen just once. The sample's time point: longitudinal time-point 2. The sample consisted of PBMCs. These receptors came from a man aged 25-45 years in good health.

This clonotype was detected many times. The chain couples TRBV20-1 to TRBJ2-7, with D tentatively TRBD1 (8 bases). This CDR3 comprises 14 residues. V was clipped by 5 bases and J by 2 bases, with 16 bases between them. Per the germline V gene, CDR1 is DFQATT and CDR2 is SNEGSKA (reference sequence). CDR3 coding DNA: TGCAGTGCTTGGAGCGGGGACAGGCCCTACGAGCAGTACTTC. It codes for CSAWSGDRPYEQYF.

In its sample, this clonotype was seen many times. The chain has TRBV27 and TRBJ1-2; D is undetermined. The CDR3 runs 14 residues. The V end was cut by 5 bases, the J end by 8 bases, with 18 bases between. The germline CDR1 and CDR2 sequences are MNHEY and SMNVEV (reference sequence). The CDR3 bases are TGTGCCAGCAGTCCCCCCGGGAGATCTAGCGGCTACACCTTC. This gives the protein CASSPPGRSSGYTF.

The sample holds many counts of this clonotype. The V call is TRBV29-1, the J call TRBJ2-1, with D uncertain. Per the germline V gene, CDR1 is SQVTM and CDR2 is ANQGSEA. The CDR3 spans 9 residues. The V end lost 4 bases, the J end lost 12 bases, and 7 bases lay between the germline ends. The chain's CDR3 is CSVGPRQFF. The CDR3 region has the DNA TGCAGCGTTGGGCCTAGGCAGTTCTTC.

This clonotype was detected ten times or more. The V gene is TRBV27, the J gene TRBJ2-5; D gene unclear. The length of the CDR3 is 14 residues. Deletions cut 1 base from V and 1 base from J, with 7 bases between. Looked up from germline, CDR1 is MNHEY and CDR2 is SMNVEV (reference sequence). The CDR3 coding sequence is TGTGCCAGCAGTTTATACCCATTCCAAGAGACCCAGTACTTC. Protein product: CASSLYPFQETQYF.

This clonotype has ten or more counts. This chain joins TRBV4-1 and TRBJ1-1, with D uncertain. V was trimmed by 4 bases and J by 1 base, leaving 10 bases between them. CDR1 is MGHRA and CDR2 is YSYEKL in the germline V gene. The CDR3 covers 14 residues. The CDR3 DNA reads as TGCGCCAGCAGCCTGGATTGGACGAACACTGAAGCTTTCTTT. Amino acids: CASSLDWTNTEAFF.

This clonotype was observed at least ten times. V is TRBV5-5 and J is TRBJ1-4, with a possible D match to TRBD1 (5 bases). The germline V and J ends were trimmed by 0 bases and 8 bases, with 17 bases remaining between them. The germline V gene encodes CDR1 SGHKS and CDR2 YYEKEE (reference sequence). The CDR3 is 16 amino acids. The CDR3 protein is CASSLALGDEGEKLFF. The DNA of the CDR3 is TGTGCCAGCAGCTTGGCCCTGGGGGATGAGGGAGAAAAACTGTTTTTT.

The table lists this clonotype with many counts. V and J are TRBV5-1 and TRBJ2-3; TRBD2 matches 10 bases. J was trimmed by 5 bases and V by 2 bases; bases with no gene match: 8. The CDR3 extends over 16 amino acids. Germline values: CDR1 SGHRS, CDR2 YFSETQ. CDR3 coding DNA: TGCGCCAGCAGCTTAGGGCTAGCGGGAGCTGAAGATACGCAGTATTTT. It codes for CASSLGLAGAEDTQYF.